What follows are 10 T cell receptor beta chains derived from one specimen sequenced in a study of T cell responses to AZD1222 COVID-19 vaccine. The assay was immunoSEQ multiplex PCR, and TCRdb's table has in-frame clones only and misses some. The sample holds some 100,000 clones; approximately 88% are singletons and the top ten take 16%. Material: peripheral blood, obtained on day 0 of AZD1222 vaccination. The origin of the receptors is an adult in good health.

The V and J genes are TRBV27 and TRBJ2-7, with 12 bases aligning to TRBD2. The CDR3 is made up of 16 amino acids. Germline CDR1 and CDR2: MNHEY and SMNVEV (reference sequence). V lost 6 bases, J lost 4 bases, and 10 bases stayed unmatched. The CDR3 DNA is TGTGCCAGCAGGGCTGTGACTAGCGGGAGTCGATACGAGCAGTACTTC. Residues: CASRAVTSGSRYEQYF.

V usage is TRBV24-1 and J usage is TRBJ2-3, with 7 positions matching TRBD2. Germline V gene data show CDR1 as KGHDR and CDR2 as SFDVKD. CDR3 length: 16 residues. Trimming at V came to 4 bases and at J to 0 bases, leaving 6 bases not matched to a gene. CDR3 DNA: TGTGCCACCAGTGACCCCGGACTAGATAGCACAGATACGCAGTATTTT. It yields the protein CATSDPGLDSTDTQYF.

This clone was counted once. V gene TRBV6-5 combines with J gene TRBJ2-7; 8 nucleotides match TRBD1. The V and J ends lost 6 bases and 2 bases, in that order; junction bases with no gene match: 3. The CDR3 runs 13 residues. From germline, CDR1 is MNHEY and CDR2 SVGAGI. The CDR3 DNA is TGTGCCAGCAGAACAGGGGGAACCTACGAGCAGTACTTC. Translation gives CASRTGGTYEQYF.

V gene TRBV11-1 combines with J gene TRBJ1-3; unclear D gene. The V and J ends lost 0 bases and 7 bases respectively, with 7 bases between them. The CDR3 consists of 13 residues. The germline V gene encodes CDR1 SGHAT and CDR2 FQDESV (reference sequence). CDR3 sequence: CASSLAMGNTIYF. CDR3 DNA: TGTGCCAGCAGCTTAGCGATGGGGAACACCATATATTTT.

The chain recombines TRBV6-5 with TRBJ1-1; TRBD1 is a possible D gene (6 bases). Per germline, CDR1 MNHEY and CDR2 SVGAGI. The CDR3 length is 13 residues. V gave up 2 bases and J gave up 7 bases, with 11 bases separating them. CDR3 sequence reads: CASSYGGGSEAFF. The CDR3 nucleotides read TGTGCCAGCAGTTACGGGGGCGGGAGTGAAGCTTTCTTT.

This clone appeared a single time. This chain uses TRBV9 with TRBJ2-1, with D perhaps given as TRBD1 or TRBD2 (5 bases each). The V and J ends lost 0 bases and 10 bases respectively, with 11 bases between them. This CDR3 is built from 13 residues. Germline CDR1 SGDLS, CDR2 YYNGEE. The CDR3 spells CASSVGPRDEQFF. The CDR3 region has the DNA TGTGCCAGCAGCGTAGGTCCGAGGGACGAGCAGTTCTTC.

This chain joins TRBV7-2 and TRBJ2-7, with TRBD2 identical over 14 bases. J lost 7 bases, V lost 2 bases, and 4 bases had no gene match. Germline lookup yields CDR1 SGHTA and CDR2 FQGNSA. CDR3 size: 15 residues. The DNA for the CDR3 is TGTGCCAGCAGCTTAATGGGACTAGCGGGAGAGGAGCAGTACTTC. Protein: CASSLMGLAGEEQYF.

The CDR3 DNA follows: TGTGCCAGCAGCGTAACAGGGGTTGCGGGCACTGAAGCTTTCTTT. It yields the protein CASSVTGVAGTEAFF. The gene calls are TRBV7-6 and TRBJ1-1; TRBD1 matches 7 bases. Germline CDR1 and CDR2: SGHVS and FNYEAQ. The CDR3 length is 15 residues. Losses at the gene ends were 5 bases for V and 4 bases for J; bases not matched to a gene: 10. Combining the CDR3 with reference TRBV7-6 and TRBJ1-1 gives the whole variable domain GAGVSQSPRYKVTKRGQDVALRCDPISGHVSLYWYRQALGQGPEFLTYFNYEAQQDKSGLPNDRFSAERPEGSISTLTIQRTEQRDSAMYRCASSVTGVAGTEAFFGQGTRLTVV.

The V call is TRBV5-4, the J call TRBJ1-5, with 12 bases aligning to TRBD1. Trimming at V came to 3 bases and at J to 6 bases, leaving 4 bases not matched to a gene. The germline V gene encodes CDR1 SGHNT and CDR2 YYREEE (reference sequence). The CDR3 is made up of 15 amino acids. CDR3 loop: CASSYGTGGGQPQHF. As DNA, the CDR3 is TGTGCCAGCAGCTACGGGACAGGGGGCGGTCAGCCCCAGCATTTT.

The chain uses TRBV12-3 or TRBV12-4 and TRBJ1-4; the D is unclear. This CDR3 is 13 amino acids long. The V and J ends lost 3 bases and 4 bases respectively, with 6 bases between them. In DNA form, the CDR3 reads TGTGCCAGCAGTTTCGACCGTAATGAAAAACTGTTTTTT. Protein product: CASSFDRNEKLFF.